This T cell receptor beta chain comes out of a study of blood T cell repertoires in COVID-19. Overall study: Spain, Italy and the United States supplied samples that represented acute and convalescent COVID-19. PBMCs, B-cell-depleted T cells, or T cells provided the cDNA or gDNA that made up the material.

The length of the CDR3 is 13 residues. V was pared by 4 bases and J by 4 bases, with 10 bases between. Germline lookup yields CDR1 SGHTA and CDR2 FQGNSA. In the original analysis: Amplification of reference gene primers was used by the study to estimate nucleated cell counts. Measured with immunoSEQ multiplex PCR; TCRdb has only the in-frame clones, and not every one. The D gene and trimming were derived from the DNA, and the V and J assignments and clone size from that table. The top ten hold roughly 5.7% of the sample, which has 50,000 to 65,000 clones, around four fifths seen once. Material: peripheral blood. V usage is TRBV7-2 and J usage is TRBJ1-2; tentatively, D is TRBD1 (5 bases). This receptor was taken from a man between 65 and 80 years old with acute or convalescent COVID-19. CDR3 in amino acids: CASSSGIGYGYTF. CDR3 DNA sequence: TGTGCCAGCAGCTCAGGGATAGGCTATGGCTACACCTTC.